One sample yielded the 32 T cell receptor beta chains listed below, sequenced in a study of cytomegalovirus exposure and HLA in healthy donors. Vbeta (60) and Jbeta (13) primers were used in the PCR. Profiling relied on immunoSEQ multiplex PCR, and the TCRdb table lists in-frame clones only, not all of them. The table lists 120,000 to 150,000 clones, 80% of them singletons. Sequenced input: PBMCs. Source of these receptors: a woman aged 25-40 years in good health and CMV-seronegative.

This sequence joins TRBV28 and TRBJ1-1, with 7 positions matching TRBD1. The CDR3 is made up of 12 amino acids. From germline, CDR1 is MDHEN and CDR2 SYDVKM. V shed 4 bases and J 7 bases; nucleotides not matched to a gene: 3. CDR3 sequence (DNA): TGTGCCAGCAGTTACCGACAGGGTGAAGCTTTCTTT. The encoded protein is CASSYRQGEAFF.

The genes are TRBV7-3 and TRBJ2-1; the match to TRBD2 covers 14 bases. Germline CDR1 reads SGHTA; CDR2 reads FQGTGA. V lost 5 bases and J lost 6; bases outside the gene matches: 6. CDR3 length: 16 residues. CDR3 in DNA: TGTGCCAGCAGCGCCCGACTAGCGGGGGGGAGCAATGAGCAGTTCTTC. This gives the protein CASSARLAGGSNEQFF.

This clone was observed a single time. The gene calls are TRBV10-3 and TRBJ2-7; 8 bases agree with TRBD1. The trim removed 4 bases at V and 5 bases at J, leaving 1 base unmatched. The germline gives CDR1 ENHRY, CDR2 SYGVKD. The CDR3 is 12 amino acids. CDR3 amino acids: CAISATGDEQYF. The CDR3 bases are TGTGCCATCAGTGCGACAGGGGACGAGCAGTACTTC.

The chain has TRBV25-1 and TRBJ2-1; maybe TRBD2 (6 bases). The CDR3 extends over 13 amino acids. Trimming removed 3 bases from V and 12 bases from J, with 15 bases in between. Germline V gives CDR1 MGHDK, CDR2 SYGVNS. CDR3 nucleotides: TGTGCCAGCAGTGAGTTCCACGGAGGGATGCAGTTCTTC. Translated, it gives CASSEFHGGMQFF.

DNA of the CDR3: TGTGCCAGCTCACCTCCTAGCGGGGGGCACTACGAGCAGTACTTC. Protein product: CASSPPSGGHYEQYF. The V gene is TRBV18, the J gene TRBJ2-7; 11 nucleotides align to TRBD2. CDR1 is KGHSH, CDR2 LQKENI, per germline. Trimming took 3 bases from V and 3 from J; bases not matched to a gene: 4. This CDR3 region has 15 residues.

The chain recombines TRBV10-1 with TRBJ2-5; TRBD2 aligns across 8 bases. The CDR3 is made up of 17 amino acids. Per germline, CDR1 WNHNN and CDR2 SYGVQD (reference sequence). J lost 2 bases, V lost 3 bases, and 11 bases had no gene match. The CDR3 sequence is CASSDNRLAGGQETQYF. The CDR3 coding sequence is TGCGCCAGCAGTGATAATAGACTGGCGGGAGGACAAGAGACCCAGTACTTC.

This CDR3 reads CAWSTLRGAFSGANVLTF. The CDR3 DNA sequence: TGTGCCTGGAGTACCCTTCGGGGGGCATTTTCTGGGGCCAACGTCCTGACTTTC. The chain uses TRBV30 and TRBJ2-6; TRBD2 is a possible D gene (7 bases). The CDR3 extends over 18 amino acids. Trimming removed 2 bases at V and 1 base at J, with 18 bases between. Germline V gene sequence: CDR1 GTSNPN, CDR2 SVGIG (reference sequence).

This clone was picked up a small number of times. The chain joins TRBV5-4 to TRBJ2-7; 8 bases match TRBD2. This CDR3 region has 16 residues. With V trimmed by 4 bases and J by 0 bases, 9 bases remained unmatched. Germline CDR1 is SGHNT and CDR2 is YYREEE (reference sequence). The CDR3 region is CASSALSGASSYEQYF. The CDR3 nucleotides are TGTGCCAGCAGCGCACTTAGCGGGGCTAGCTCCTACGAGCAGTACTTC.

V is TRBV7-2 and J is TRBJ2-5, with 7 bases lining up with TRBD1. Germline CDR1 reads SGHTA; CDR2 reads FQGNSA. The V segment lost 1 base and the J segment 8 bases; nucleotides outside the gene matches: 4. The CDR3 runs to 13 residues. The CDR3 reads CASSLDRGGTQYF. The CDR3 DNA is TGTGCCAGCAGCTTAGACAGGGGCGGAACCCAGTACTTC.

This clone was seen only a few times. Germline is not matched at one junction end, which may reflect a read error. V gene TRBV6-1 combines with J gene TRBJ2-7, with TRBD1 matching over 7 bases. Germline V lookup: CDR1 MNHNS, CDR2 SASEGT. This CDR3 has 15 residues. CDR3: CASSEETGNSYEQYF. CDR3 DNA sequence: TGTGCCAGCAGCGAAGAGACAGGGAATAGCTACGAGCAGTACTTC.

This chain connects TRBV30 to TRBJ1-6; maybe TRBD1 (5 bases). Germline lookup yields CDR1 GTSNPN and CDR2 SVGIG (reference sequence). The CDR3 runs 14 residues. Between the trimmed V and J ends, which lost 2 bases and 14 bases, there was a span of 19 bases. The DNA for the CDR3 is TGTGCCTGGAGTCCCACTCCCGGGACTTCGGCCCTCCACTTT. It encodes CAWSPTPGTSALHF.

The V gene is TRBV7-2, the J gene TRBJ2-7, with TRBD2 matching over 9 bases. V shed 0 bases, J shed 4 bases, and the junction held 13 bases outside the gene matches. The CDR3 consists of 18 residues. CDR1 is SGHTA, CDR2 FQGNSA, per germline. Written as DNA, the CDR3 is TGTGCCAGCAGCTTAGCGCAGGGAGGCGGGGGGGCCTCATACGAGCAGTACTTC. Its translation: CASSLAQGGGGASYEQYF.

This chain links TRBV28 with TRBJ1-4, with 7 bases that match TRBD1. The V gene end was trimmed by 6 bases and the J gene end by 3 bases; junction bases not matched to a gene: 7. Germline CDR1 is MDHEN and CDR2 is SYDVKM. The CDR3 sequence is 15 residues long. The CDR3 sequence is CASSLAQGANEKLFF. DNA for the CDR3: TGTGCCAGCAGCCTGGCTCAGGGGGCTAATGAAAAACTGTTTTTT.

The V and J genes are TRBV12-5 and TRBJ1-2; D perhaps matches TRBD1 (5 bases). V lost 5 bases and J lost 5, with 6 bases in between. CDR1 is LGHNT, CDR2 FRNRAP, per germline. The CDR3 covers 11 residues. CDR3 protein: CASGQGYGYTF. Here the CDR3 DNA reads TGTGCTAGTGGTCAGGGTTATGGCTACACCTTC.

The rearrangement joins TRBV29-1 to TRBJ2-5; TRBD2 matches at 9 bases. The CDR3 is made up of 13 amino acids. The germline CDR1 and CDR2 sequences are SQVTM and ANQGSEA. V trimming: 4 bases; J trimming: 4 bases; junction bases outside the gene matches: 4. The CDR3 DNA is TGCAGCGTTGTCGGCGGGAGGGGAGAGACCCAGTACTTC. Translated: CSVVGGRGETQYF.

V and J are TRBV6-5 and TRBJ1-1, with D unresolved. V gave up 2 bases and J gave up 1 base, with 14 bases separating them. CDR1 and CDR2 (germline): MNHEY, SVGAGI. CDR3 size: 16 residues. CDR3 protein: CASSYSRSRSNTEAFF. The CDR3 DNA reads as TGTGCCAGCAGTTACAGCCGTTCTAGGTCGAACACTGAAGCTTTCTTT.

The chain couples TRBV29-1 to TRBJ1-2; no clear D gene. This CDR3 contains 12 residues. The V gene lost 4 bases and the J gene lost 6 bases, with 12 bases spanning the gap. From germline, CDR1 is SQVTM and CDR2 ANQGSEA. CDR3 bases: TGCAGCGTTGGGTCTTATAGCGATGGCTACACCTTC. Amino acid sequence: CSVGSYSDGYTF.

This clone was recorded only once. V and J are TRBV5-5 and TRBJ2-5; D is ambiguous. This CDR3 has 13 residues. V was shortened by 1 base and J by 0 bases, with 4 bases between the two germline ends. The germline gives CDR1 SGHKS, CDR2 YYEKEE (reference sequence). The CDR3 bases are TGTGCCAGCAGCTTGTTTAACCAAGAGACCCAGTACTTC. It codes for CASSLFNQETQYF.

In nucleotides, the CDR3 is TGCGCCAGCAGTGAGTGGACAGGGATGGATGAAAAACTGTTTTTT. This gives the protein CASSEWTGMDEKLFF. V is TRBV10-2 and J is TRBJ1-4; TRBD1 matches 8 bases. V trimming: 1 base; J trimming: 6 bases; junction bases outside the gene matches: 4. Germline values: CDR1 WSHSY, CDR2 SAAADI. This CDR3 spans 15 amino acids.

The V call is TRBV29-1, the J call TRBJ1-4; TRBD1 is a possible D gene (6 bases). V lost 6 bases and J lost 0, with 17 bases in between. The germline CDR1 and CDR2 sequences are SQVTM and ANQGSEA. CDR3 length: 16 amino acids. CDR3 DNA: TGCAGCGTGACTGGGGGCAGCCTCTCAACTAATGAAAAACTGTTTTTT. It specifies CSVTGGSLSTNEKLFF. The full variable domain, with the rest looked up from reference TRBV29-1 and TRBJ1-4, is SAVISQKPSRDICQRGTSLTIQCQVDSQVTMMFWYRQQPGQSLTLIATANQGSEATYESGFVIDKFPISRPNLTFSTLTVSNMSPEDSSIYLCSVTGGSLSTNEKLFFGSGTQLSVL.

J is TRBJ1-5 and V is TRBV5-1; D is undetermined. The CDR3 is 15 residues long. Germline CDR1 reads SGHRS; CDR2 reads YFSETQ. V was pared by 4 bases and J by 3 bases, with 14 bases between. The CDR3 here is CASSRTDPLNQPQHF. As DNA, the CDR3 is TGCGCCAGCAGCCGAACTGATCCTCTCAATCAGCCCCAGCATTTT.

The V gene is TRBV7-9, the J gene TRBJ2-7; D possibly corresponds to TRBD1 (6 bases). V was clipped by 0 bases and J by 2 bases, with 14 bases between them. Germline V gene lookup returns CDR1 SEHNR and CDR2 FQNEAQ (reference sequence). The CDR3 contains 16 residues. DNA of the CDR3: TGTGCCAGCAGCTTAGCGTCACGGGGACACACCTACGAGCAGTACTTC. It translates to CASSLASRGHTYEQYF.

The rearrangement joins TRBV15 to TRBJ2-7, with a possible D match to TRBD1 (5 bases). The CDR3 consists of 15 residues. The V end lost 3 bases, the J end lost 6 bases, and 18 bases lay between the germline ends. Germline V CDR1 and CDR2: LNHNV, YYDKDF (reference sequence). The CDR3 region has the DNA TGTGCCACCAGCAGGGGTTCAGGGCAAGGGGTCGAGCAGTACTTC. As protein: CATSRGSGQGVEQYF.

This sequence joins TRBV6-4 and TRBJ1-5; TRBD1 might be the D (5 bases). Trimming removed 10 bases from V and 2 bases from J, with 9 bases in between. The CDR3 is made up of 12 amino acids. Germline V CDR1 and CDR2: MRHNA, SNTAGT. As DNA, the CDR3 is TGTGCCAAAGCGGGGGGCAATCAGCCCCAGCATTTT. It is translated as CAKAGGNQPQHF.

This clone showed up just once. The genes are TRBV5-4 and TRBJ2-4, with D unresolved. This CDR3 contains 13 residues. Looked up from germline, CDR1 is SGHNT and CDR2 is YYREEE (reference sequence). Trimming pared 0 bases from V and 4 bases from J, leaving 5 bases between. CDR3 residues: CASSLGQKNIQYF. The CDR3 DNA follows: TGTGCCAGCAGCTTGGGGCAGAAAAACATTCAGTACTTC.

To note about this clone: A junction boundary mismatches the germline segment, possibly from a read error. The J gene is TRBJ1-5, the V gene TRBV7-9, with 9 nucleotides matching TRBD1. The CDR3 runs 17 residues. CDR1 SEHNR and CDR2 FQNEAQ come from the germline V gene (reference sequence). This CDR3 is CSSSSGQGGAGNQPQHF. CDR3 in DNA: TGTTCCAGCAGCTCGGGACAGGGAGGCGCCGGAAATCAGCCCCAGCATTTT.

CDR3 sequence reads: CASRTGGEYEQYF. In DNA form, the CDR3 reads TGTGCCAGCAGGACAGGGGGGGAATACGAGCAGTACTTC. This rearrangement joins TRBV28 to TRBJ2-5; TRBD1 agrees at 9 bases. The DNA end is more similar to TRBJ2-7, so the J call may be wrong. The CDR3 totals 13 residues. Germline lookup yields CDR1 MDHEN and CDR2 SYDVKM.

V gene TRBV28 combines with J gene TRBJ1-2; the match to TRBD1 covers 9 bases. The ends lost 6 bases at V and 8 bases at J; junction bases unmatched: 13. This CDR3 has 15 amino acids. Germline CDR1 MDHEN, CDR2 SYDVKM. CDR3 protein: CASSPSGTGFGGYTF. CDR3 DNA sequence: TGTGCCAGCAGCCCATCCGGGACAGGGTTCGGCGGCTACACCTTC.

This chain links TRBV7-2 with TRBJ1-3; no firm D call. The CDR3 contains 14 residues. V lost 3 bases to trimming and J lost 2 bases, with 8 bases between them. In germline, CDR1 is SGHTA, CDR2 FQGNSA. The CDR3 nucleotides read TGTGCCAGCAGCTTTGTGGGAGCTGGAAACACCATATATTTT. Amino acids: CASSFVGAGNTIYF.

CDR3 bases: TGTGCCAGTAGTATGAGGGACAGGCGTATTTGGTCGAGCAATCAGCCCCAGCATTTT. This translates into CASSMRDRRIWSSNQPQHF. The rearrangement joins TRBV19 to TRBJ1-5, with 8 bases that match TRBD1. Germline trimming cut 3 bases from V and 1 base from J; bases unmatched to any gene: 14. Germline V gene data show CDR1 as LNHDA and CDR2 as SQIVND (reference sequence). The CDR3 covers 19 residues.

As DNA, the CDR3 is TGTGCCAGGGGAGGATCTTGGGTAAATTCACCCCTCCACTTT. This codes for CARGGSWVNSPLHF. V usage is TRBV25-1 and J usage is TRBJ1-6; D not resolved. Trimming cost V 9 bases and J 7 bases, with 16 bases left between them. In germline, CDR1 is MGHDK, CDR2 SYGVNS. There are 14 residues in the CDR3.

The chain links TRBV2 to TRBJ2-1, with 10 bases aligning to TRBD2. The V gene end was trimmed by 8 bases and the J gene end by 8 bases; junction bases not matched to a gene: 12. The CDR3 has 15 residues. Germline assignment: CDR1 SNHLY and CDR2 FYNNEI. The CDR3 sequence: CASSRSGGAGDEQFF. DNA for the CDR3: TGTGCCAGCTCAAGGAGCGGGGGGGCCGGCGATGAGCAGTTCTTC.